This TCR beta chain was sequenced during a study of blood T cell repertoires in COVID-19. Sequenced by immunoSEQ multiplex PCR; TCRdb stores in-frame clones only, minus some. The sample yields 130,000 to 150,000 clones, 84% seen once. Germline assignment: CDR1 GTSNPN and CDR2 SVGIG (reference sequence). The V end was cut by 1 base, the J end by 8 bases, with 14 bases between. The CDR3 sequence is 13 residues long. The chain carries TRBV30 and TRBJ1-2; D might be TRBD1 (5 bases). Sequenced sample: PBMCs or T cells enriched from blood (not recorded which). The sequence derives from a woman aged 50 to 60 who had been exposed to COVID-19. The CDR3 here is CAWSAGGGGGYTF. The CDR3 DNA is TGTGCCTGGAGTGCCGGTGGGGGAGGCGGCTACACCTTC.